The present T cell receptor beta chain was sequenced within a study of blood T cell repertoires in COVID-19. As for the study in general: Spain, Italy and the United States supplied samples that represented acute and convalescent COVID-19.

The CDR3 sequence is 14 residues long. Looked up from germline, CDR1 is KGHSH and CDR2 is LQKENI. Deletions cut 2 bases from V and 6 bases from J, with 11 bases between. Original data processing: The assay estimated nucleated cells by amplifying reference gene primers. The protocol was immunoSEQ multiplex PCR, while the TCRdb copy is restricted to in-frame clones and leaves out a portion. V and J calls and clone size follow that table, whereas D and trimming were derived from the DNA. This sample has 250,000 to 350,000 clones, with 88% found just once. Sequencing used peripheral blood. This clonotype originated in a woman in her 30s with COVID-19, enrolled during active disease. The chain uses TRBV18 and TRBJ2-1; possible D gene TRBD1, 5 bases. Written as DNA, the CDR3 is TGTGCCAGCTCACCAACAGGAACCACCAATGAGCAGTTCTTC. Translated, it gives CASSPTGTTNEQFF.